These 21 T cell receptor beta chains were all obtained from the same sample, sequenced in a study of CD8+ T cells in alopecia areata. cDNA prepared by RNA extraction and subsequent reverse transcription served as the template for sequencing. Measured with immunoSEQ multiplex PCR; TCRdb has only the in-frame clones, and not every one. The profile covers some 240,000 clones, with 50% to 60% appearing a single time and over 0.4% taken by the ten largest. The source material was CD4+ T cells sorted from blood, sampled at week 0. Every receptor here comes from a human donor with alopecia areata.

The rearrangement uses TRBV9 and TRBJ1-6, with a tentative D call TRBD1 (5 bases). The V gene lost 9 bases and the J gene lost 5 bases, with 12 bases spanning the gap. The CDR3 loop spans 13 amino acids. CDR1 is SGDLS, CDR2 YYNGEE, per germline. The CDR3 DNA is TGTGCCACCCGGCGGGGGGATAATTCACCCCTCCACTTT. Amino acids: CATRRGDNSPLHF.

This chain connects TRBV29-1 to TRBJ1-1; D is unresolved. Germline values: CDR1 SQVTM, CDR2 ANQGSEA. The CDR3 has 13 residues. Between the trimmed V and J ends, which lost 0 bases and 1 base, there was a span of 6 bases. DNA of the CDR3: TGCAGCGTTGAAGATACTGAGAACACTGAAGCTTTCTTT. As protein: CSVEDTENTEAFF.

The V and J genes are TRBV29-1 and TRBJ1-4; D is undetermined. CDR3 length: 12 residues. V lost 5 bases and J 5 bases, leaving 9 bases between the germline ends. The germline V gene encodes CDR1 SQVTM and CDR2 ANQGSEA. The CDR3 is CSVRRENEKLFF. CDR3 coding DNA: TGCAGCGTTCGGCGGGAGAATGAAAAACTGTTTTTT.

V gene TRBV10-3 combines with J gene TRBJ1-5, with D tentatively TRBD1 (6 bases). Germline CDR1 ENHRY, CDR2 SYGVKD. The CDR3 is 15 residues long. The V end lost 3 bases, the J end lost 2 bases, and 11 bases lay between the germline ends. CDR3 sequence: CAISDRGKGNQPQHF. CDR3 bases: TGTGCCATCAGTGACAGGGGAAAAGGCAATCAGCCCCAGCATTTT.

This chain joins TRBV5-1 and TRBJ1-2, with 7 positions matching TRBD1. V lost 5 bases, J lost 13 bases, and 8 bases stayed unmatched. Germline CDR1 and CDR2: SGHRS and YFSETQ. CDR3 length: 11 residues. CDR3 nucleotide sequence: TGCGCCAGCAGTTTCGAGGGGGCAGTCACCTTC. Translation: CASSFEGAVTF.

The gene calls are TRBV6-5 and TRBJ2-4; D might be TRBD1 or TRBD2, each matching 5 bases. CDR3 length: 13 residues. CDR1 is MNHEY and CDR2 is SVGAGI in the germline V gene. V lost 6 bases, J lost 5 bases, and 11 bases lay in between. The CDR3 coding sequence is TGTGCCAGCAGAACACCGGGACAAAACATTCAGTACTTC. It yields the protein CASRTPGQNIQYF.

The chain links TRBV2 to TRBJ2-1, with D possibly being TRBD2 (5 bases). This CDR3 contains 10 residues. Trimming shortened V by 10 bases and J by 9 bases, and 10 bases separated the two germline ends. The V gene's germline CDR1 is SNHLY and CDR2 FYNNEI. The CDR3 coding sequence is TGTGCCACTTTCCGGGGTGAGCAGTTCTTC. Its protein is CATFRGEQFF.

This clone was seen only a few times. In DNA, the CDR3 is TGTGCCTGGAGTATACAGGGAAGGGGCTATAGCAATCAGCCCCAGCATTTT. As protein: CAWSIQGRGYSNQPQHF. The gene calls are TRBV30 and TRBJ1-5, with D perhaps TRBD1 (6 bases). The germline gives CDR1 GTSNPN, CDR2 SVGIG (reference sequence). V lost 2 bases and J 0 bases, leaving 17 bases between the germline ends. This CDR3 has 17 amino acids.

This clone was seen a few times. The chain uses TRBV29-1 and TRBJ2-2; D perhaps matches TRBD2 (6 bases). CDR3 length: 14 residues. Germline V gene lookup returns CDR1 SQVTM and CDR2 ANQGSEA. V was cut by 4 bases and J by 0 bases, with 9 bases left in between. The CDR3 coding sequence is TGCAGCGTTGTCTCGGGGGCGAACACCGGGGAGCTGTTTTTT. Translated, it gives CSVVSGANTGELFF.

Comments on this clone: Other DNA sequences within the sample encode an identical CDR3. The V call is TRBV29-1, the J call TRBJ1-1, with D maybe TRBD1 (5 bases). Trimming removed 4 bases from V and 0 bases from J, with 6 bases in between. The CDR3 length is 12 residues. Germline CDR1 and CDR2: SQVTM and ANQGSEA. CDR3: CSVGGMNTEAFF. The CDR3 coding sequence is TGCAGCGTTGGGGGGATGAACACTGAAGCTTTCTTT.

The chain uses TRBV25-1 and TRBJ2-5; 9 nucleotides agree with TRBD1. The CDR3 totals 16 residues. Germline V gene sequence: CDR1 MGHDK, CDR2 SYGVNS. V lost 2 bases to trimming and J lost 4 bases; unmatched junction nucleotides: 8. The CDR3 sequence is CASSERGTGWRETQYF. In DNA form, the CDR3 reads TGTGCCAGCAGTGAACGGGGGACAGGGTGGAGAGAGACCCAGTACTTC. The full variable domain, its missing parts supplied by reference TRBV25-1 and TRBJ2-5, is EADIYQTPRYLVIGTGKKITLECSQTMGHDKMYWYQQDPGMELHLIHYSYGVNSTEKGDLSSESTVSRIRTEHFPLTLESARPSHTSQYLCASSERGTGWRETQYFGPGTRLLVL.

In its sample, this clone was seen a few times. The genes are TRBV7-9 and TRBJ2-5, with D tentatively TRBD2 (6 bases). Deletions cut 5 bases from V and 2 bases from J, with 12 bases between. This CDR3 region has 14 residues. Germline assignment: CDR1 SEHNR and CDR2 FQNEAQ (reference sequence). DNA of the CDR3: TGTGCCAGCAGCCCTGCAGGGAGGCAAGAGACCCAGTACTTC. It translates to CASSPAGRQETQYF. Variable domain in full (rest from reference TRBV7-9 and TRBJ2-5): DTGVSQNPRHKITKRGQNVTFRCDPISEHNRLYWYRQTLGQGPEFLTYFQNEAQLEKSRLLSDRFSAERPKGSFSTLEIQRTEQGDSAMYLCASSPAGRQETQYFGPGTRLLVL.

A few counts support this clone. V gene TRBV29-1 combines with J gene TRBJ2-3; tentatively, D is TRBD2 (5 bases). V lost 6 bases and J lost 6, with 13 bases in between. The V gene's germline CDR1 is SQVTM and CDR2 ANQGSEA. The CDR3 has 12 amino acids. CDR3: CSVDPGGDTQYF. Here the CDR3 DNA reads TGCAGCGTCGATCCCGGCGGGGATACGCAGTATTTT.

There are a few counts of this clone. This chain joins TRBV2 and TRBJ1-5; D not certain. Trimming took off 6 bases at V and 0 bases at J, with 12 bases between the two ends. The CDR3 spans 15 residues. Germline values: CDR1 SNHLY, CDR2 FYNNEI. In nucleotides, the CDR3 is TGTGCCAGCAGCCCTGGGCTGTTTAGCAATCAGCCCCAGCATTTT. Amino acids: CASSPGLFSNQPQHF. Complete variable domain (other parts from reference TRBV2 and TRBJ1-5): EPEVTQTPSHQVTQMGQEVILRCVPISNHLYFYWYRQILGQKVEFLVSFYNNEISEKSEIFDDQFSVERPDGSNFTLKIRSTKLEDSAMYFCASSPGLFSNQPQHFGDGTRLSIL.

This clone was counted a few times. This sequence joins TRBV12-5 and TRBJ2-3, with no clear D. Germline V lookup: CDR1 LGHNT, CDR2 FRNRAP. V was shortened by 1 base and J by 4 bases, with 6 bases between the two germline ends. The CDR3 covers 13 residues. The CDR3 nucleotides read TGTGCTAGTGGTTTGGGAATGGCAGATACGCAGTATTTT. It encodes CASGLGMADTQYF.

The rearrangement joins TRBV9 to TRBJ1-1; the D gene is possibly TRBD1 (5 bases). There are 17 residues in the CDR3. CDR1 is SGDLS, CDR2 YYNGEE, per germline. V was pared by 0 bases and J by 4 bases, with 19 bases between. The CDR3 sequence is CASSVGGTIPRATEAFF. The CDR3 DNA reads TGTGCCAGCAGCGTAGGGGGAACTATCCCCAGGGCCACTGAAGCTTTCTTT.

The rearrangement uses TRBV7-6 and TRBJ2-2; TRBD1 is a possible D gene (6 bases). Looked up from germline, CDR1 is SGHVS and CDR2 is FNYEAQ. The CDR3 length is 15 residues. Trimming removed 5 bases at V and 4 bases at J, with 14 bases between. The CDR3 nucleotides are TGTGCCAGCAGCGCCGACAGGATCGTCACCGGGGAGCTGTTTTTT. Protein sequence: CASSADRIVTGELFF. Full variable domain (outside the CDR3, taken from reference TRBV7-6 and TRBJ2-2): GAGVSQSPRYKVTKRGQDVALRCDPISGHVSLYWYRQALGQGPEFLTYFNYEAQQDKSGLPNDRFSAERPEGSISTLTIQRTEQRDSAMYRCASSADRIVTGELFFGEGSRLTVL.

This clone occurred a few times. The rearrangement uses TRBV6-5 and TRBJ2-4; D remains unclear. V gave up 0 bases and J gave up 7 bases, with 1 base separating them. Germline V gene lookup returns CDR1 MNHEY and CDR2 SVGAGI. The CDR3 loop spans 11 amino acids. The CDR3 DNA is TGTGCCAGCAGTTACTCGAACATTCAGTACTTC. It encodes CASSYSNIQYF.

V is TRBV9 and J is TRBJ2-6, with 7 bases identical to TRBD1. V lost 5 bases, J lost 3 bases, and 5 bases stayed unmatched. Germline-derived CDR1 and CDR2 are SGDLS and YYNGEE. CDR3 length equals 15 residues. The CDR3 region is CASRKTGFGANVLTF. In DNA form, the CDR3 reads TGTGCCAGCAGGAAGACAGGGTTTGGGGCCAACGTCCTGACTTTC.

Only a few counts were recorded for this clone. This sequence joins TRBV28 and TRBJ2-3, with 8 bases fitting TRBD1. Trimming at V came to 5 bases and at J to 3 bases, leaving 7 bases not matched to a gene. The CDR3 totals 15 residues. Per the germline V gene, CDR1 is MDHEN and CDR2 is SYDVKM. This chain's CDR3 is CASSIQGGWTDTQYF. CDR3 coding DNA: TGTGCCAGCAGTATACAGGGGGGTTGGACAGATACGCAGTATTTT.

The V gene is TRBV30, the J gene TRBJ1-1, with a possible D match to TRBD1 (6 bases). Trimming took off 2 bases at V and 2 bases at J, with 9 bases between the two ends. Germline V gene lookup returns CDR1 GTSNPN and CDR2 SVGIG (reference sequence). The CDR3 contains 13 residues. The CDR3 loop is CAWSTGTNTEAFF. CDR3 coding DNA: TGTGCCTGGAGTACAGGGACTAACACTGAAGCTTTCTTT.